A single sample is the source of the 10 T cell receptor beta chains below, sequenced in a study of T-cell reconstitution after alpha-beta-depleted transplantation in children. A library of TCRbeta sequences, prepared with unique molecular identifiers, was generated. A single record per CDR3 protein comes from TCRdb applying MiXCR to the PCR reads. The profile shows tens of thousands of distinct CDR3 sequences, approximately 5% of them singletons. Sequenced material: PBMCs, mostly from graft donor cells, taken 180 days after TCRalphabeta/CD19-depleted stem cell transplant. Receptors were obtained from a boy in the first two years of life who had a stem cell transplant for acute myeloid leukemia, so the T cells may come from the graft donor.

In its sample, this clonotype was seen many times. The CDR3, as DNA: TGTGCCATCAATCGGGACAGGAACACCGGGGAGCTGTTTTTT. Translating gives CAINRDRNTGELFF. The chain joins TRBV28 to TRBJ2-2, with 7 bases aligning to TRBD1. This CDR3 has 14 residues. The junction had 6 bases not matched to a gene; V was cut back by 10 bases and J by 1 base. Looked up from germline, CDR1 is MDHEN and CDR2 is SYDVKM.

Many counts were recorded for this clonotype. The rearrangement joins TRBV29-1 to TRBJ2-7; D is unresolved. V lost 4 bases, J lost 4 bases, and 14 bases lay in between. Germline lookup yields CDR1 SQVTM and CDR2 ANQGSEA. The CDR3 is 13 amino acids. The CDR3 loop is CSVAGRNFYEQYF. In DNA, the CDR3 is TGCAGCGTTGCGGGCAGGAACTTTTACGAGCAGTACTTC.

This clonotype was recorded at least ten times. J is TRBJ2-4 and V is TRBV5-5; TRBD1 agrees at 11 bases. Germline CDR1 is SGHKS and CDR2 is YYEKEE (reference sequence). This CDR3 has 14 residues. J was trimmed by 8 bases and V by 2 bases; bases with no gene match: 3. CDR3 in amino acids: CASSFTGQGDIQYF. The CDR3 DNA is TGTGCCAGCAGCTTTACGGGACAGGGGGACATTCAGTACTTC.

This clonotype was recorded at least ten times. The chain links TRBV19 to TRBJ2-7; D might be TRBD1 (5 bases). V was shortened by 4 bases and J by 6 bases, with 19 bases between the two germline ends. The CDR3 sequence is 15 residues long. Per germline, CDR1 LNHDA and CDR2 SQIVND (reference sequence). Here the CDR3 reads CASSSTGTYPSEQYF. CDR3 in DNA: TGTGCCAGTAGTAGCACAGGAACTTATCCCTCCGAGCAGTACTTC.

The table lists this clonotype with many counts. This sequence joins TRBV7-2 and TRBJ2-5; 8 bases match TRBD1. Germline V gene sequence: CDR1 SGHTA, CDR2 FQGNSA. The CDR3 sequence is 14 residues long. Losses at the gene ends were 5 bases for V and 3 bases for J; bases not matched to a gene: 5. The CDR3 region is CASSLMGQEETQYF. CDR3 DNA: TGTGCCAGCAGCCTTATGGGACAGGAAGAGACCCAGTACTTC.

This clonotype was detected ten times or more. The V call is TRBV7-6, the J call TRBJ2-3; no definite D call. The V end was cut by 6 bases, the J end by 1 base, with 8 bases between. Per germline, CDR1 SGHVS and CDR2 FNYEAQ. CDR3 length: 13 residues. The CDR3 loop reads CASRGYGTDTQYF. DNA for the CDR3: TGTGCCAGCAGAGGGTACGGCACAGATACGCAGTATTTT.

This clonotype was counted at least ten times. The genes are TRBV7-2 and TRBJ2-5, with unresolved D. V gave up 5 bases and J gave up 0 bases, with 13 bases separating them. There are 15 residues in the CDR3. Germline-derived CDR1 and CDR2 are SGHTA and FQGNSA. CDR3 residues: CASSPDWYNQETQYF. The CDR3 bases are TGTGCCAGCAGCCCTGATTGGTACAACCAAGAGACCCAGTACTTC.

This clonotype was recorded many times. The chain uses TRBV5-1 and TRBJ1-2, with D possibly TRBD1 on 5 matching bases. The CDR3 consists of 14 residues. Germline V CDR1 and CDR2: SGHRS, YFSETQ. The ends were cut back, 0 bases at V and 3 bases at J, with 9 bases in the middle. The CDR3 here is CASSLGDGDYGYTF. DNA for the CDR3: TGCGCCAGCAGCTTGGGGGACGGGGACTATGGCTACACCTTC.

This clonotype was counted ten times or more. J is TRBJ2-1 and V is TRBV20-1; 8 positions agree with TRBD1. Germline trimming cut 4 bases from V and 15 bases from J; bases unmatched to any gene: 14. Germline V lookup: CDR1 DFQATT, CDR2 SNEGSKA (reference sequence). This CDR3 has 13 residues. The CDR3 nucleotides are TGCAGTGCTAAAGACAGGGGCTTCCTCCCGGGGTTCTTC. This sequence encodes CSAKDRGFLPGFF.

Many counts were recorded for this clonotype. The chain uses TRBV11-2 and TRBJ1-1; D remains ambiguous. The CDR3 consists of 14 residues. V shed 6 bases and J shed 6 bases, with 17 bases lying between them. CDR1 is SGHAT and CDR2 is FQNNGV in the germline V gene. DNA of the CDR3: TGTGCCAGCAGTTTCGGGGTACTTGTACCTGAAGCTTTCTTT. Translating gives CASSFGVLVPEAFF.